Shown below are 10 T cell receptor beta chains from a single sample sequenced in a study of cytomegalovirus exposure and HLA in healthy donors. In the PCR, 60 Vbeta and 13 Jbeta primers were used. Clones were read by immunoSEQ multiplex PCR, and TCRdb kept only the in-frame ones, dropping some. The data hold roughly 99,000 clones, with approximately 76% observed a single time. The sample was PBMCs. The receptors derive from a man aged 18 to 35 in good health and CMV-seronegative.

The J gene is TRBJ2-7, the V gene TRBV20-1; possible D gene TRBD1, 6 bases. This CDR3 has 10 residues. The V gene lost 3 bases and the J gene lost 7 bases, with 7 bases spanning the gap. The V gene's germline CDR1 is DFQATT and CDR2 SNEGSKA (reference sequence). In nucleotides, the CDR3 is TGCAGTGCTAGCAGGGGAGAGCAGTACTTC. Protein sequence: CSASRGEQYF.

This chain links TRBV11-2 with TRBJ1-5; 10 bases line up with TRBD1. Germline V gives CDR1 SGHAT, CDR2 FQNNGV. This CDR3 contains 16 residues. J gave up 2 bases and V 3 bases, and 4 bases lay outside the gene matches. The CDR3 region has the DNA TGTGCCAGCAGCTTGGGGACAGGGGTGGGCAATCAGCCCCAGCATTTT. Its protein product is CASSLGTGVGNQPQHF.

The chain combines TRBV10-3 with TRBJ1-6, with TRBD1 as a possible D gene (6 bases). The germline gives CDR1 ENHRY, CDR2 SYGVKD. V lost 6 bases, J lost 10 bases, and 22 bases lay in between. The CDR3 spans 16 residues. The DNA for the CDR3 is TGTGCCATCAGCGTACAGGGAGAAGGCGATAGCTCACCCCTCCACTTT. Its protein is CAISVQGEGDSSPLHF.

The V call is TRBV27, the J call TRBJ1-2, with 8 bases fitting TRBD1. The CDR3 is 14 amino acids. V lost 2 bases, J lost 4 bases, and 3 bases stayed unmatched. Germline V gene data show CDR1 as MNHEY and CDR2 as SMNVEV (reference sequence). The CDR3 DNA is TGTGCCAGCAGTTTAAAACAGGGGGGCTATGGCTACACCTTC. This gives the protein CASSLKQGGYGYTF.

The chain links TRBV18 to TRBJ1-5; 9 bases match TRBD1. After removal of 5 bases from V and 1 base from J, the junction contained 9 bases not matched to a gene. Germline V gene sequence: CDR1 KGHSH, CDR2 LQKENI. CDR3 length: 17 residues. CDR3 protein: CASSTGQGRGSNQPQHF. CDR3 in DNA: TGTGCCAGCTCAACGGGACAGGGCAGGGGGAGCAATCAGCCCCAGCATTTT.

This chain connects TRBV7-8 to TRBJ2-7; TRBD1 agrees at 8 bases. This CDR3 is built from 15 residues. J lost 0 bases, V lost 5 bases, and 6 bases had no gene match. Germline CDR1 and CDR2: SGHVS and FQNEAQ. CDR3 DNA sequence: TGTGCCAGCAGCACGCAGGGGGCACCCTCCTACGAGCAGTACTTC. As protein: CASSTQGAPSYEQYF.

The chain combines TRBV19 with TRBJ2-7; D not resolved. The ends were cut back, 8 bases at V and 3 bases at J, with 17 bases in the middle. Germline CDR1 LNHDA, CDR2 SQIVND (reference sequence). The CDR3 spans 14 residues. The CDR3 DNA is TGTGCCAGTCGTTTAACCGCGGTCGGCTACGAGCAGTACTTC. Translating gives CASRLTAVGYEQYF.

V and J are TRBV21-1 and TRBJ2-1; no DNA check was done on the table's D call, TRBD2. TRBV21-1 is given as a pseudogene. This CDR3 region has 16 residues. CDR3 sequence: CASSRGGLAGVGEQFF. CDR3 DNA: TGTGCCAGCAGCCGGGGGGGACTAGCGGGGGTCGGTGAGCAGTTCTTC.

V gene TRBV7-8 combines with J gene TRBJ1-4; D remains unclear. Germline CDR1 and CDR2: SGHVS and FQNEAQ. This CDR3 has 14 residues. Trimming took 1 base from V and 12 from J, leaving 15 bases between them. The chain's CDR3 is CASSLVAGSGELFF. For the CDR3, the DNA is TGTGCCAGCAGCTTAGTTGCGGGATCCGGTGAACTGTTTTTT.

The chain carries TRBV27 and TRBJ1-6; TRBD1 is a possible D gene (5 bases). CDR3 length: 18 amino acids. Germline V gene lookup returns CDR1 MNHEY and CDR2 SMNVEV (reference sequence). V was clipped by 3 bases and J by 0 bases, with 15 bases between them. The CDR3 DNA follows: TGTGCCAGCAGTTTGTCTCGTCCGGGGGGCTCCTATAATTCACCCCTCCACTTT. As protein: CASSLSRPGGSYNSPLHF.